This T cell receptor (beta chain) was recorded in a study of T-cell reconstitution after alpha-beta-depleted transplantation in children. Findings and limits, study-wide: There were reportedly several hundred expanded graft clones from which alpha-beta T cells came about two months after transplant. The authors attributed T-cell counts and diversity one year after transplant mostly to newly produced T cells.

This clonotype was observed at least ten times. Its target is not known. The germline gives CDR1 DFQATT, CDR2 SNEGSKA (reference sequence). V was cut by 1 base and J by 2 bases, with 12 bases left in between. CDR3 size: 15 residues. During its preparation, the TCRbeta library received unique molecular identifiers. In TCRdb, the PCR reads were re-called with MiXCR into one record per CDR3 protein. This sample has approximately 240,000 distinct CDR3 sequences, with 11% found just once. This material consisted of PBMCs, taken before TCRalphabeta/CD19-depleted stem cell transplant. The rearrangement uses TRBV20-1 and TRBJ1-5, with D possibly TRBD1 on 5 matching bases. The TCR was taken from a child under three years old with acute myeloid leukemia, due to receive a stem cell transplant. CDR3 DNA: TGCAGTGCTAGAGCTTCAGGGCGGGGCAATCAGCCCCAGCATTTT. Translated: CSARASGRGNQPQHF.